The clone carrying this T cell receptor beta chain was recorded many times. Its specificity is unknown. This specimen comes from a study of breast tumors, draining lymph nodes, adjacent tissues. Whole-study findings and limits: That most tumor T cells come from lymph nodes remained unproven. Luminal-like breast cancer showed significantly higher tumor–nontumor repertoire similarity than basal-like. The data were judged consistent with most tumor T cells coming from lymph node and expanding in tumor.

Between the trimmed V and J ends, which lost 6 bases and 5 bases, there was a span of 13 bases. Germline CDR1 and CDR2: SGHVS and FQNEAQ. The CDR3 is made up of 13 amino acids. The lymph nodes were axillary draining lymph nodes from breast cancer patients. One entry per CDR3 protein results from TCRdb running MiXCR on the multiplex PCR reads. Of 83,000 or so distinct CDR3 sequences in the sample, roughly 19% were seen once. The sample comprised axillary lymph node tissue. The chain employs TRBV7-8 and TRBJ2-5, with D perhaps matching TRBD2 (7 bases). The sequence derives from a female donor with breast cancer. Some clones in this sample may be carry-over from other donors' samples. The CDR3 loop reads CASRIQGGETQYF. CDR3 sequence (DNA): TGTGCCAGCAGGATACAGGGAGGGGAGACCCAGTACTTC.